This record looks at one T cell receptor beta chain sequence and its context. TCRdb reprocessed the RT-PCR reads via MiXCR and lists one record per CDR3 protein. The data hold 200,000 to 250,000 distinct CDR3 sequences, with about 14% observed a single time. This sample stems from a study of patients and donors after allogeneic stem cell transplantation. The CDR3 runs 14 residues. The germline CDR1 and CDR2 sequences are SGDLS and YYNGEE. The V end lost 4 bases, the J end lost 7 bases, and 12 bases lay between the germline ends. The sample taken for sequencing was blood, either unsorted or a sorted T cell fraction (not recorded which). This chain uses TRBV9 with TRBJ1-6; D is unclear. This receptor was identified in a human donor who was either an allogeneic HSCT recipient or a stem cell or donor lymphocyte infusion donor (not recorded which). It is not recorded whose cells these are; they may come from a transplant donor. The CDR3 DNA reads as TGTGCCAGCAGCCCCGGACTGGAGAATTCACCCCTCCACTTT. It specifies CASSPGLENSPLHF.